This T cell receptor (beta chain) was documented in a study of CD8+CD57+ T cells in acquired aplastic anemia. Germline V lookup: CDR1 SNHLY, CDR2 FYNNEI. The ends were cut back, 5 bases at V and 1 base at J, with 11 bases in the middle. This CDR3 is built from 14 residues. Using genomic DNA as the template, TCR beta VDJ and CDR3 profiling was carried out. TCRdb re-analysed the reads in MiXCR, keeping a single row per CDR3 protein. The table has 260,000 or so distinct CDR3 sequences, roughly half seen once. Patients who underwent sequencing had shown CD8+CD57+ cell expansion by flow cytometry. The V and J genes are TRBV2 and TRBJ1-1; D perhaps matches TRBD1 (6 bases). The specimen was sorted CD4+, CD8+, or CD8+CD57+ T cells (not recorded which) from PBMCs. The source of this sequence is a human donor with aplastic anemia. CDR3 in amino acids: CASSSQGKNTEAFF. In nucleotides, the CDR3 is TGTGCCAGCAGTTCACAGGGTAAGAACACTGAAGCTTTCTTT.